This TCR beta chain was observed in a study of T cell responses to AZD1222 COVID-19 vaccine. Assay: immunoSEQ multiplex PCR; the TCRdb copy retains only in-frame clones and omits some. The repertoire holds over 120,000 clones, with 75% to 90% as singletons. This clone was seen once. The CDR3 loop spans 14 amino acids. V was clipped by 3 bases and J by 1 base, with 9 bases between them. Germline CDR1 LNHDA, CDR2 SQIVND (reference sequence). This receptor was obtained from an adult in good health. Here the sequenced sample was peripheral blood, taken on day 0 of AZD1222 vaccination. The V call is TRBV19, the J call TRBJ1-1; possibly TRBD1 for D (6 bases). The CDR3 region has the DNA TGTGCCAGTAGTATCAGGGGAGCGAACACTGAAGCTTTCTTT. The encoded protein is CASSIRGANTEAFF.